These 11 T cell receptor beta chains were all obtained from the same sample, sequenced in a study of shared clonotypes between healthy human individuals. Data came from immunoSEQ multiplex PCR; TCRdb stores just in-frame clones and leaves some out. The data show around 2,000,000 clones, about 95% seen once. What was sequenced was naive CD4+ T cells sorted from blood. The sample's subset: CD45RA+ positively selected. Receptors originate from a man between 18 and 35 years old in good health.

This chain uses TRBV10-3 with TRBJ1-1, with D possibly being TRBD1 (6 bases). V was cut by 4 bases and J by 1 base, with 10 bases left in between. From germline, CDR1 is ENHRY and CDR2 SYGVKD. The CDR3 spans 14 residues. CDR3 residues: CAISGTQGNTEAFF. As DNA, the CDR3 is TGTGCCATCAGTGGTACACAGGGGAACACTGAAGCTTTCTTT.

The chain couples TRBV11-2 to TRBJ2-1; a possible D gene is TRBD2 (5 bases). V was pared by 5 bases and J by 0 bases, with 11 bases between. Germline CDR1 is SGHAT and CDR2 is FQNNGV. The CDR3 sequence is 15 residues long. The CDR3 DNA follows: TGTGCCAGCAGCCCCGGGCGGGTCTCCTACAATGAGCAGTTCTTC. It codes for CASSPGRVSYNEQFF.

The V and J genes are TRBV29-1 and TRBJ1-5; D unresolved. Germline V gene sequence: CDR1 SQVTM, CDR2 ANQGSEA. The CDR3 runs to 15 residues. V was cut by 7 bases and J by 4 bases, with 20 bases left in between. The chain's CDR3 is CSAFDPATGNQPQHF. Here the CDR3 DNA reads TGCAGCGCCTTCGACCCGGCCACCGGGAATCAGCCCCAGCATTTT.

The CDR3 loop reads CASSLELDNEQFF. DNA for the CDR3: TGCGCCAGCAGCCTTGAACTTGACAATGAGCAGTTCTTC. The chain carries TRBV4-3 and TRBJ2-1; D gene unclear. CDR1 is LGHNA and CDR2 is YSLEER in the germline V gene. Trimming pared 4 bases from V and 5 bases from J, leaving 9 bases between. CDR3 size: 13 residues.

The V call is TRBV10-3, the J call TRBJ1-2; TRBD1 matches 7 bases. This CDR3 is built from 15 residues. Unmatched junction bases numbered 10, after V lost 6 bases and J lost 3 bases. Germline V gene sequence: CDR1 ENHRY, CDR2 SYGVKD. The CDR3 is CAISDTRGIDYGYTF. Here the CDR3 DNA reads TGTGCCATCAGCGACACCAGGGGGATAGACTATGGCTACACCTTC.

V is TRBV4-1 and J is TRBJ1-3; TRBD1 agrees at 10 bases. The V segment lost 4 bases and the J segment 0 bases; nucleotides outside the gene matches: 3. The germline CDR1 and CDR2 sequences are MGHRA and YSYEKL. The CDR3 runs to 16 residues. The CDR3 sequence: CASSLRDRGSGNTIYF. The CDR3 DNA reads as TGCGCCAGCAGCCTCCGGGACAGGGGCTCTGGAAACACCATATATTTT.

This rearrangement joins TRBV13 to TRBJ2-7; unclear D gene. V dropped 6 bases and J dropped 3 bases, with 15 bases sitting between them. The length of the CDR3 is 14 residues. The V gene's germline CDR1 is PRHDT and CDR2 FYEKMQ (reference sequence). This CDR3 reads CASSLSVVSYEQYF. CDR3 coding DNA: TGTGCCAGCAGTCTCTCGGTGGTAAGCTACGAGCAGTACTTC.

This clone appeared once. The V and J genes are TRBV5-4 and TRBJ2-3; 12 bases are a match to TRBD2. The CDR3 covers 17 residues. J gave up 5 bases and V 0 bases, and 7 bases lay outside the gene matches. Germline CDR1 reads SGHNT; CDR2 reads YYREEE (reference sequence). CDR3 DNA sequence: TGTGCCAGCAGCTTGGGAGGGACTAGCGGGCTGGTAGATACGCAGTATTTT. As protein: CASSLGGTSGLVDTQYF.

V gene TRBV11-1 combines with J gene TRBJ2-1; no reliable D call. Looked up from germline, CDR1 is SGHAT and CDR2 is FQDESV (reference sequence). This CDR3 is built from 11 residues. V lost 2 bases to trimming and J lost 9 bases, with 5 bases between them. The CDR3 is CASSLTGEQFF. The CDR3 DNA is TGTGCCAGCAGCTTAACTGGTGAGCAGTTCTTC.

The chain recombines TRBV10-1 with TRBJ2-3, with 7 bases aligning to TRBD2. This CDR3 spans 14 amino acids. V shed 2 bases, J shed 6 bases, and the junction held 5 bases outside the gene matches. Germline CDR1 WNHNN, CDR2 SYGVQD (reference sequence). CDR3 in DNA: TGCGCCAGCAGTGAGACCCGACTAGCTGATACGCAGTATTTT. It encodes CASSETRLADTQYF.

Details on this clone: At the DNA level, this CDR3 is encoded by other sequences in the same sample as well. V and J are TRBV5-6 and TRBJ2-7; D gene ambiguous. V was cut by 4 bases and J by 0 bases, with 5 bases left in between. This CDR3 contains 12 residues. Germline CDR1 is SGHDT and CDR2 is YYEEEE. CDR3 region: CASSISSYEQYF. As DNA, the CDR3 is TGTGCCAGCAGCATTAGCTCCTACGAGCAGTACTTC.